This entry lists 28 T cell receptor beta chains sequenced from one sample in a study of tumor-infiltrating lymphocytes in primary liver carcinoma. The researchers obtained blood RNA from unsorted whole blood and also extracted germline DNA. Starting from around 0.45 ug of total RNA, TCR beta cDNA was produced with a primer in the constant region. Three nested multiplex PCR rounds, a slightly modified ARM-PCR, produced the libraries for TCR beta. In the first two PCR rounds, TRBV1-TRBV30 forward primers were paired with a C-beta reverse primer, and each round lasted around 10 cycles. TCRdb re-derived calls from the multiplex PCR reads in MiXCR, one entry per CDR3 protein. The sample contains 330,000 or so distinct CDR3 sequences, roughly two thirds of which appear only once. Sequencing used peripheral blood. These TCRs come from a man aged 40-49 years with primary liver carcinoma and hepatitis B virus infection.

The chain uses TRBV11-1 and TRBJ2-1, with D maybe TRBD1 (6 bases). The CDR3 has 15 residues. The germline CDR1 and CDR2 sequences are SGHAT and FQDESV (reference sequence). Trimming pared 3 bases from V and 9 bases from J, leaving 18 bases between. In nucleotides, the CDR3 is TGTGCCAGCAGCTTGGGGGACATGGAGAGGGGTGAGCAGTTCTTC. As protein: CASSLGDMERGEQFF.

Regarding this clonotype: One end of the junction varies from germline; a read error may be responsible. The J gene is TRBJ2-7, the V gene TRBV29-1, with TRBD1 identical over 10 bases. The germline V gene encodes CDR1 SQVTM and CDR2 ANQGSEA. CDR3 size: 12 residues. The DNA of the CDR3 is TGCGGCGTTGACAGGGGGCCTAATGAGCAGTACTTC. This gives the protein CGVDRGPNEQYF.

This clonotype was counted many times. The chain has TRBV11-2 and TRBJ1-5; D perhaps matches TRBD1 (5 bases). V was cut by 3 bases and J by 0 bases, with 9 bases left in between. CDR1 is SGHAT, CDR2 FQNNGV, per germline. This CDR3 has 15 residues. CDR3 sequence reads: CASSLGPYSNQPQHF. CDR3 nucleotide sequence: TGTGCCAGCAGCTTGGGGCCCTATAGCAATCAGCCCCAGCATTTT.

This chain joins TRBV10-3 and TRBJ2-7; D might be TRBD2 (5 bases). Trimming removed 0 bases from V and 13 bases from J, with 16 bases in between. Germline CDR1 is ENHRY and CDR2 is SYGVKD. This CDR3 is 13 amino acids long. CDR3 sequence reads: CAISESHGLSRYF. DNA of the CDR3: TGTGCCATCAGTGAGTCCCATGGACTCAGCCGTTACTTC.

This clonotype has at least ten counts. The CDR3 loop is CASSQIQGAYNEQFF. For the CDR3, the DNA is TGCGCCAGCAGCCAAATACAGGGGGCCTACAATGAGCAGTTCTTC. The rearrangement joins TRBV4-1 to TRBJ2-1; 8 bases fit TRBD1. V shed 2 bases, J shed 2 bases, and the junction held 2 bases outside the gene matches. The CDR3 runs to 15 residues. The germline V gene has CDR1 MGHRA and CDR2 YSYEKL.

By its share, this clonotype is medium-sized (0.01 to 0.1%). This sequence joins TRBV11-2 and TRBJ2-3, with no clear D. Germline V CDR1 and CDR2: SGHAT, FQNNGV. Trimming left V 5 bases short and J 0 bases short, with 12 bases between. This CDR3 region has 15 residues. The CDR3 DNA reads as TGTGCCAGCAGCCCCAGTGGCACTAGCACAGATACGCAGTATTTT. It yields the protein CASSPSGTSTDTQYF.

Worth noting for this clonotype: At one boundary the junction diverges from the germline segment, which might be a read error. The CDR3 nucleotides read TGTGCCAGCAGTTACTCGCGTGGAAACTACTATGTCTACACCTTC. Encoded protein: CASSYSRGNYYVYTF. V is TRBV6-5 and J is TRBJ1-2; D gene uncertain. The CDR3 extends over 15 amino acids. Germline assignment: CDR1 MNHEY and CDR2 SVGAGI.

This clonotype has a handful of counts. The chain uses TRBV6-1 and TRBJ2-4, with D uncertain. The V gene lost 3 bases and the J gene lost 12 bases, with 15 bases spanning the gap. CDR1 MNHNS and CDR2 SASEGT come from the germline V gene. This CDR3 contains 13 residues. The CDR3: CASSDRAVLNQYF. The CDR3 bases are TGTGCCAGCAGTGATCGGGCAGTACTCAATCAGTACTTC.

V and J are TRBV6-4 and TRBJ2-2, with 10 bases aligning to TRBD1. Trimming removed 8 bases from V and 4 bases from J; junction bases left unmatched: 16. The CDR3 spans 18 residues. CDR1 MRHNA and CDR2 SNTAGT come from the germline V gene. The CDR3 DNA follows: TGTGCCAGCTCCGCCCGGACAGGGGGATACGAGGGCACCGGGGAGCTGTTTTTT. This translates into CASSARTGGYEGTGELFF.

The sample holds many counts of this clonotype. This sequence joins TRBV11-2 and TRBJ1-4; no clear D. Trimming cost V 3 bases and J 3 bases, with 11 bases left between them. CDR3 length: 15 amino acids. Germline assignment: CDR1 SGHAT and CDR2 FQNNGV. CDR3 bases: TGTGCCAGCAGCTTGCCCGGCAGCCCTAATGAAAAACTGTTTTTT. It encodes CASSLPGSPNEKLFF. The full variable domain, rest sourced from reference TRBV11-2 and TRBJ1-4, is EAGVAQSPRYKIIEKRQSVAFWCNPISGHATLYWYQQILGQGPKLLIQFQNNGVVDDSQLPKDRFSAERLKGVDSTLKIQPAKLEDSAVYLCASSLPGSPNEKLFFGSGTQLSVL.

The V gene is TRBV6-6, the J gene TRBJ2-5, with 8 bases fitting TRBD2. The CDR3 is 16 amino acids. In germline, CDR1 is MNHNY, CDR2 SVGAGI (reference sequence). Trimming cost V 2 bases and J 5 bases; bases outside gene matches: 10. The DNA of the CDR3 is TGTGCCAGCAGTTACCGGGCTAGCGGGTGGGGGGAGACCCAGTACTTC. Protein sequence: CASSYRASGWGETQYF.

Comments on this clonotype: The junction and the germline gene differ at one end; a read error may be behind it. The chain has TRBV11-2 and TRBJ2-7, with D maybe TRBD2 (6 bases). The CDR3 has 14 residues. The germline gives CDR1 SGHAT, CDR2 FQNNGV. In nucleotides, the CDR3 is TGTGTCAGCAGCCCCACTTGCGGGAACTACGAGCAGTACTTC. Its translation: CVSSPTCGNYEQYF. The full variable domain, rest sourced from reference TRBV11-2 and TRBJ2-7, is EAGVAQSPRYKIIEKRQSVAFWCNPISGHATLYWYQQILGQGPKLLIQFQNNGVVDDSQLPKDRFSAERLKGVDSTLKIQPAKLEDSAVYLCVSSPTCGNYEQYFGPGTRLTVT.

This clonotype came up a few times. The chain recombines TRBV30 with TRBJ1-5, with 8 bases aligning to TRBD1. V shed 3 bases, J shed 5 bases, and the junction held 3 bases outside the gene matches. The germline CDR1 and CDR2 sequences are GTSNPN and SVGIG (reference sequence). This CDR3 is 13 amino acids long. In DNA form, the CDR3 reads TGTGCCTGGAGCGGGACAGGACATCAGCCCCAGCATTTT. Translated: CAWSGTGHQPQHF.

The CDR3 bases are TGTGCCAGCAGCCTCAGCGGGAGGCCCACCGGGGAGCTGTTTTTT. Its protein is CASSLSGRPTGELFF. This chain uses TRBV28 with TRBJ2-2; 9 bases are shared with TRBD2. Looked up from germline, CDR1 is MDHEN and CDR2 is SYDVKM. The CDR3 covers 15 residues. V lost 6 bases, J lost 4 bases, and 6 bases stayed unmatched.

The rearrangement joins TRBV5-4 to TRBJ2-2; the D gene is possibly TRBD2 (6 bases). Germline CDR1 reads SGHNT; CDR2 reads YYREEE (reference sequence). V shed 4 bases and J shed 2 bases, with 12 bases lying between them. There are 15 residues in the CDR3. Here the CDR3 reads CASSRPAGNTGELFF. CDR3 sequence (DNA): TGTGCCAGCAGCCGGCCGGCGGGAAACACCGGGGAGCTGTTTTTT.

The J gene is TRBJ2-1, the V gene TRBV7-3, with 7 bases aligning to TRBD1. CDR1 and CDR2 from the germline V gene are SGHTA and FQGTGA. This CDR3 region has 14 residues. The J segment lost 9 bases and the V segment lost 0 bases, leaving 5 bases of the junction unmatched. CDR3 nucleotide sequence: TGTGCCAGCAGCTTAACGACAGGGTCGGGTGAGCAGTTCTTC. As protein: CASSLTTGSGEQFF.

A word on this clonotype: The final CDR3 position lacks the conserved phenylalanine or tryptophan, pointing to a likely read error. This chain links TRBV29-1 with TRBJ2-1; TRBD1 or TRBD2 may be the D gene (5 bases each). The DNA end lines up better with TRBJ2-7; the J call may be wrong. Germline V lookup: CDR1 SQVTM, CDR2 ANQGSEA. The CDR3 has 17 residues. The CDR3 protein is CSVVLYSGRRNYNEQYY. In DNA, the CDR3 is TGCAGCGTTGTTTTATATTCGGGACGGAGGAACTACAATGAGCAGTACTAC.

Note on this clonotype: The CDR3 does not close with the conserved phenylalanine or tryptophan, likely indicating a read error. The chain couples TRBV11-2 to TRBJ2-3, with a weak D call TRBD2 (6 bases). From germline, CDR1 is SGHAT and CDR2 FQNNGV. The length of the CDR3 is 13 residues. CDR3 in DNA: TGTGCCTGCAGCTTATCGGGAGCAGATACGCAGTATTAT. Protein sequence: CACSLSGADTQYY.

The chain employs TRBV12-3 or TRBV12-4 and TRBJ2-7; 9 bases match TRBD1. The CDR3 covers 15 residues. J was trimmed by 6 bases and V by 2 bases; bases with no gene match: 8. CDR3 sequence reads: CASSLKGQGFIEQYF. The CDR3 DNA follows: TGTGCCAGCAGTTTAAAGGGACAGGGATTCATCGAGCAGTACTTC.

The chain carries TRBV11-1 and TRBJ2-2; D might be TRBD1 (6 bases). CDR3 length equals 15 residues. Germline loops: CDR1 SGHAT, CDR2 FQDESV (reference sequence). DNA of the CDR3: TGTGCTAGCTGCTTAGTAGGGGGTCTGACCGGGGAGCTGTTTTTT. Translated: CASCLVGGLTGELFF.

As regards this clonotype: A single base separates this from a much larger clone, so it may be a read error. The chain carries TRBV29-1 and TRBJ2-6, with D perhaps TRBD1 (6 bases). CDR1 and CDR2 (germline): SQVTM, ANQGSEA. This CDR3 has 18 residues. In DNA, the CDR3 is TGCAGCGTTGAATATACTGTGACAGGAGGCTCTGGGGCCAACTTCCTGACTTTC. Its translation: CSVEYTVTGGSGANFLTF.

This clonotype showed up just a few times. The V and J genes are TRBV6-1 and TRBJ1-3, with D uncertain. This CDR3 has 16 residues. The V end lost 2 bases, the J end lost 0 bases, and 11 bases lay between the germline ends. The germline CDR1 and CDR2 sequences are MNHNS and SASEGT. The CDR3, as DNA: TGTGCCAGCAGTGAAACTGTGGCAGGCTCTGGAAACACCATATATTTT. This encodes CASSETVAGSGNTIYF.

This clonotype was seen a few times. The V gene is TRBV14, the J gene TRBJ2-7; the D is unclear. The germline CDR1 and CDR2 sequences are SGHDN and FVKESK. This CDR3 is 16 amino acids long. V was pared by 1 base and J by 0 bases, with 13 bases between. The CDR3 sequence: CASSQGSQSSSYEQYF. CDR3 sequence (DNA): TGTGCCAGCAGCCAAGGTTCGCAGTCATCCTCCTACGAGCAGTACTTC.

For this clonotype: Sequence at one end of the junction differs from germline and may be a read error. This chain connects TRBV11-2 to TRBJ2-1, with 9 bases that match TRBD2. The germline CDR1 and CDR2 sequences are SGHAT and FQNNGV. The CDR3 has 15 amino acids. The DNA for the CDR3 is TGTGCTAGCAGCTTATTGACTAGCGGAACCCATGAGCAGTTCTTC. This encodes CASSLLTSGTHEQFF.

As concerns this clonotype: A single base separates this from a much larger clone, so it may be a read error. The V and J genes are TRBV6-1 and TRBJ1-1; 9 nucleotides agree with TRBD1. V was pared by 1 base and J by 7 bases, with 13 bases of the junction left unmatched. This CDR3 comprises 17 residues. The germline V gene encodes CDR1 MNHNS and CDR2 SASEGT. CDR3 in amino acids: CASSEDLGQGFASEAFF. CDR3 sequence (DNA): TGTGCCAGCAGTGAAGATCTCGGACAGGGGTTTGCCAGTGAAGCTTTCTTT.

The chain links TRBV30 to TRBJ1-2; D is uncertain. Germline-derived CDR1 and CDR2 are GTSNPN and SVGIG (reference sequence). This CDR3 has 13 amino acids. The V end lost 2 bases, the J end lost 1 base, and 8 bases lay between the germline ends. The CDR3 region is CAWSWGFNYGYTF. CDR3 in DNA: TGTGCCTGGAGTTGGGGTTTTAACTATGGCTACACCTTC.

As to this clonotype: A much larger clonotype is one base distant, so this may be a read error. The conserved closing phenylalanine or tryptophan is absent in this CDR3, likely reflecting a read error. The J gene is TRBJ1-5, the V gene TRBV14; D is ambiguous. The CDR3 contains 15 residues. V lost 0 bases, J lost 3 bases, and 9 bases lay in between. Germline V gene lookup returns CDR1 SGHDN and CDR2 FVKESK. CDR3: CASSQDGGFNQPQHL. CDR3 coding DNA: TGTGCCAGCAGCCAAGACGGCGGGTTCAATCAGCCCCAGCATCTT.

This clonotype was seen ten or more times. This sequence joins TRBV10-2 and TRBJ1-5, with 7 bases fitting TRBD1. The CDR3 length is 12 residues. J was trimmed by 5 bases and V by 10 bases; bases with no gene match: 5. The germline CDR1 and CDR2 sequences are WSHSY and SAAADI. In DNA, the CDR3 is TGCGCCACCGGACAGGACTATCAGCCCCAGCATTTT. Residues: CATGQDYQPQHF.